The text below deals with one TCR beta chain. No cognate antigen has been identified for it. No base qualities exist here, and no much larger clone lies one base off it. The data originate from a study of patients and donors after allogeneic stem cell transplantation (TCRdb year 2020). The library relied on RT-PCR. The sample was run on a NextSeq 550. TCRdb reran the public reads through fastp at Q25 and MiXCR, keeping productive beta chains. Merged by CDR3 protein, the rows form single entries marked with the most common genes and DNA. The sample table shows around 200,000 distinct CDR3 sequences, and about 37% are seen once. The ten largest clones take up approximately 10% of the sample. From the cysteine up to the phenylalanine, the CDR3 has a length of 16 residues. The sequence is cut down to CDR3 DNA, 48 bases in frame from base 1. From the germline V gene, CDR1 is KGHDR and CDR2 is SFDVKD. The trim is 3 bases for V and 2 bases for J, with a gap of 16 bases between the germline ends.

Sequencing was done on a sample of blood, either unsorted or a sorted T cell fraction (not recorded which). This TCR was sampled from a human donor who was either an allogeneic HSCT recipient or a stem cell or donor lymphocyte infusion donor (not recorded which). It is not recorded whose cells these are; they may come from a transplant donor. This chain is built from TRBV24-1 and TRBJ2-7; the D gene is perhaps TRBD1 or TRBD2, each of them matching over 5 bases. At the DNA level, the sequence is TGTGCCACCAGTGATCCCACCGGGACGGCGCCCTACGAGCAGTACTTC. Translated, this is CATSDPTGTAPYEQYF.